A selection of T cell receptor beta chains follows, all from one sample in a study of shared clonotypes between healthy human individuals. Some clones are missing from TCRdb's copy, which holds only in-frame ones; the method was immunoSEQ multiplex PCR. The repertoire has about 2.3 million clones, more than 85% of them found once; the top ten carry approximately 0.4%. Sequencing was carried out using naive CD4+ T cells from PBMCs. These TCRs come from a man aged 18 to 29 in good health. Some clones in this sample may be carry-over from other donors' samples. The CDR3 runs from the conserved cysteine through the conserved F or W. The D gene is left open where the match is weak. Expanded clones get a size class; other rows say once, few or many, or leave the size out.

clone_size: NA; v_call: TRBV27; j_call: TRBJ2-3; d_call: NA; cdr3_nt: TGTGCCAGCAGTATGGGACGGGCTTTCACAGATACGCAGTATTTT; cdr3_aa: CASSMGRAFTDTQYF
clone_size: NA; v_call: TRBV9; j_call: TRBJ2-2; d_call: TRBD2; cdr3_nt: TGTGCCAGCAGCGTAGGAGTGGCAGCGGGGGCCGGGGAGCTGTTTTTT; cdr3_aa: CASSVGVAAGAGELFF
clone_size: NA; v_call: TRBV28; j_call: TRBJ1-2; d_call: NA; cdr3_nt: TGTGCCAGCAGTTTACCTTGGGCAGGGTTGGATGGCTACACCTTC; cdr3_aa: CASSLPWAGLDGYTF
clone_size: NA; v_call: TRBV6-1; j_call: TRBJ2-7; d_call: NA; cdr3_nt: TGTGCCAGCAGTGCTGAAAGAATCTACGAGCAGTACTTC; cdr3_aa: CASSAERIYEQYF
clone_size: NA; v_call: TRBV9; j_call: TRBJ2-3; d_call: NA; cdr3_nt: TGTGCCAGCAGCCCATCTGGTACAGATACGCAGTATTTT; cdr3_aa: CASSPSGTDTQYF
clone_size: NA; v_call: TRBV18; j_call: TRBJ2-7; d_call: NA; cdr3_nt: TGTGCCAGCTCAGGGGGACTCGACTACGAGCAGTACTTC; cdr3_aa: CASSGGLDYEQYF
clone_size: NA; v_call: TRBV7-9; j_call: TRBJ2-5; d_call: NA; cdr3_nt: TGTGCCAGCAGCTTAGCGCTGTCAGGGATGGAGACCCAGTACTTC; cdr3_aa: CASSLALSGMETQYF
clone_size: NA; v_call: TRBV28; j_call: TRBJ2-1; d_call: TRBD2; cdr3_nt: TGTGCCAGCAGGTGGACTAGCCCCGCGTACGAGCAGTTCTTC; cdr3_aa: CASRWTSPAYEQFF
clone_size: NA; v_call: TRBV20-1; j_call: TRBJ1-1; d_call: NA; cdr3_nt: TGCAGTGCTCTTAGCGGGACTGAAGCTTTCTTT; cdr3_aa: CSALSGTEAFF
clone_size: once; v_call: TRBV16; j_call: TRBJ2-3; d_call: TRBD2; cdr3_nt: TGTGCCAGCAGCTCTGGACTAGCGGGAAAGGGTCGCACAGATACGCAGTATTTT; cdr3_aa: CASSSGLAGKGRTDTQYF
clone_size: NA; v_call: TRBV7-2; j_call: TRBJ1-4; d_call: NA; cdr3_nt: TGTGCCAGCAGCTTATCAGTTCAGGAAAAACTGTTTTTT; cdr3_aa: CASSLSVQEKLFF
clone_size: NA; v_call: TRBV7-9; j_call: TRBJ2-1; d_call: TRBD2; cdr3_nt: TGTGCCAGCACCCTAGGCGGGGGCAATGAGCAGTTCTTC; cdr3_aa: CASTLGGGNEQFF
clone_size: few; v_call: TRBV11-2; j_call: TRBJ2-3; d_call: NA; cdr3_nt: TGTGCCAGCAGCACGACTATCACAGATACGCAGTATTTT; cdr3_aa: CASSTTITDTQYF
clone_size: NA; v_call: TRBV6-5; j_call: TRBJ2-5; d_call: NA; cdr3_nt: TGTGCCAGCAGCCCCCAGACAGGTCCTTGGGCCCAGTACTTC; cdr3_aa: CASSPQTGPWAQYF
clone_size: NA; v_call: TRBV7-3; j_call: TRBJ2-2; d_call: TRBD2; cdr3_nt: TGTGCCAGCAGCTTAATGGGCGGGAGGGCCACCGGGGAGCTGTTTTTT; cdr3_aa: CASSLMGGRATGELFF
clone_size: NA; v_call: TRBV30; j_call: TRBJ2-7; d_call: NA; cdr3_nt: TGTGCCTGGAGTGTACCCCCACTCGAGCAGTACTTC; cdr3_aa: CAWSVPPLEQYF
clone_size: NA; v_call: TRBV7-9; j_call: TRBJ1-2; d_call: NA; cdr3_nt: TGTGCCAGCAGCTTAGCCCAGCGGGTTGGTGGCTACACCTTC; cdr3_aa: CASSLAQRVGGYTF
clone_size: NA; v_call: TRBV7-9; j_call: TRBJ2-1; d_call: TRBD2; cdr3_nt: TGTGCCAGCAGCCGTATTGGGACCCTCGGGGGGATTGAGCAGTTCTTC; cdr3_aa: CASSRIGTLGGIEQFF
clone_size: NA; v_call: TRBV7-3; j_call: TRBJ2-1; d_call: TRBD2; cdr3_nt: TGTGCCAGCAGCCTTAGCGGGAGTGGGTACAATGAGCAGTTCTTC; cdr3_aa: CASSLSGSGYNEQFF
clone_size: NA; v_call: TRBV2; j_call: TRBJ2-2; d_call: TRBD1; cdr3_nt: TGTGCCAGCAGTGGACAGGGCATCGATAGCGGGGAGCTGTTTTTT; cdr3_aa: CASSGQGIDSGELFF
clone_size: NA; v_call: TRBV4-3; j_call: TRBJ2-7; d_call: TRBD2; cdr3_nt: TGCGCCAGCAGCCAAGATAGTGGGACTAGCCTAGAGCAGTACTTC; cdr3_aa: CASSQDSGTSLEQYF